In this sample, the clone carrying this T cell receptor (beta chain) turned up a few times. The sample originates from a study of blood T cell repertoires in COVID-19. On the study more broadly: Specimens from acute and convalescent COVID-19 originated in the United States, Italy and Spain. The cDNA or gDNA used as material had been derived from T cells, B-cell-depleted T cells, or PBMCs.

Original methodology: Amplification of reference gene primers was used by the study to estimate nucleated cell counts. Measured with immunoSEQ multiplex PCR; TCRdb has only the in-frame clones, and not every one. D and trimming were read from the DNA, whereas the V and J calls and clone size are those reported in that table. The data show about 120,000 clones, over 75% seen once. Germline V gene sequence: CDR1 MNHNY, CDR2 SVGAGI (reference sequence). V was trimmed by 5 bases and J by 10 bases, leaving 27 bases between them. CDR3 length: 17 amino acids. The rearrangement joins TRBV6-6 to TRBJ2-4, with a tentative D call TRBD2 (6 bases). The sample consisted of peripheral blood. The sequence came from a woman in her 70s with acute or convalescent COVID-19. The CDR3 DNA reads as TGTGCCAGCAGTCCCCTAGGGTTTGGGGACTCGGTCGGAATTCAGTACTTC. Its protein is CASSPLGFGDSVGIQYF.